This TCR beta chain was captured in a study of blood T cell repertoires in COVID-19. Using immunoSEQ multiplex PCR, the repertoire was profiled, and TCRdb retains in-frame clones only, with some absent. The table includes fewer than 95,000 clones, more than 80% detected once. The receptor was isolated from a man in his fifties or sixties with active or convalescent COVID-19. Material for sequencing was peripheral blood.

CDR3 residues: CASSQDGDRSNSPLHF. The CDR3 DNA sequence: TGTGCCAGCAGCCAAGATGGGGACAGAAGTAATTCACCCCTCCACTTT. The J gene is TRBJ1-6, the V gene TRBV3-1 (or the pseudogene TRBV3-2); TRBD1 agrees at 7 bases. CDR1 is LGHDT and CDR2 is YNNKEL in the germline V gene (reference sequence). The CDR3 runs 16 residues. J gave up 6 bases and V 0 bases, and 5 bases lay outside the gene matches.